Listed below are T cell receptor beta chains from one sample, sequenced in a study of cytomegalovirus exposure and HLA in healthy donors. Clones were read by immunoSEQ multiplex PCR, and TCRdb kept only the in-frame ones, dropping some. The sample has approximately 150,000 clones, 70% to 80% seen once. Source material: PBMCs. Source of these receptors: a female donor in good health and CMV-seronegative. The CDR3 runs from the conserved cysteine through the conserved F or W. Fields, in order: D gene, clone size, J gene, V gene, CDR3 protein, CDR3 DNA. A D gene is named only where the DNA matches it firmly. Rows may omit the clone size; those that give it use once, few, many or a size class.

TRBD2 | . | TRBJ2-5 | TRBV11-2 | CASSSSGRIETQYF | TGTGCCAGCAGCTCTAGCGGGAGAATAGAGACCCAGTACTTC
. | . | TRBJ2-7 | TRBV21-1 | CASSNDRTYEQYF | TGTGCCAGCAGCAATGACAGGACCTACGAGCAGTACTTC
. | once | TRBJ2-7 | TRBV2 | CASSREQFYEQYF | TGTGCCAGCAGCCGAGAACAGTTCTACGAGCAGTACTTC
TRBD1 | . | TRBJ2-1 | TRBV19 | CASFQTGGVDNEQFF | TGTGCCAGTTTTCAAACAGGGGGCGTCGACAATGAGCAGTTCTTC
TRBD2 | once | TRBJ2-7 | TRBV5-4 | CASSLVTSGRAKFYEQYF | TGTGCCAGCAGCTTGGTGACTAGCGGGAGGGCGAAGTTCTACGAGCAGTACTTC
TRBD1 | . | TRBJ2-7 | TRBV7-2 | CASSLSWAGGSYEQYF | TGTGCCAGCAGCTTATCCTGGGCAGGGGGCTCCTACGAGCAGTACTTC
TRBD1 | . | TRBJ1-2 | TRBV6-5 | CASSYSRAQGDYGYTF | TGTGCCAGCAGTTACTCTAGAGCGCAGGGGGACTATGGCTACACCTTC
TRBD1 | few | TRBJ1-2 | TRBV29-1 | CSVPARDRAVGYTF | TGCAGCGTTCCTGCCAGGGACAGGGCTGTAGGCTACACCTTC
. | . | TRBJ1-2 | TRBV6-6 | CASTRQERGYTF | TGTGCCAGCACGAGACAGGAGAGGGGCTACACCTTC
. | . | TRBJ1-2 | TRBV19 | CASSMQGNYGYTF | TGTGCCAGTAGTATGCAGGGTAACTATGGCTACACCTTC
TRBD2 | few | TRBJ2-7 | TRBV11-2 | CASRRLTSGRFAGQYF | TGTGCCAGCAGGAGGCTGACTAGCGGGAGATTCGCGGGACAGTACTTC
TRBD2 | . | TRBJ2-5 | TRBV7-6 | CASSLLSGPTQETQYF | TGTGCCAGCAGCTTGCTTAGCGGGCCTACGCAAGAGACCCAGTACTTC
TRBD1 | . | TRBJ1-2 | TRBV28 | CASSLGTGVFYGYTF | TGTGCCAGCAGTTTAGGGACAGGGGTTTTTTATGGCTACACCTTC
TRBD1 | few | TRBJ1-3 | TRBV5-1 | CASSLVSGGGNTIYF | TGCGCCAGCAGCTTGGTCTCAGGGGGCGGAAACACCATATATTTT
TRBD1 | . | TRBJ2-7 | TRBV29-1 | CSVEDWTGGSSYEQYF | TGCAGCGTTGAAGACTGGACAGGGGGTAGCTCCTACGAGCAGTACTTC
TRBD1 | once | TRBJ2-1 | TRBV20-1 | CSAYRGGEQFF | TGCAGTGCTTACAGGGGTGGTGAGCAGTTCTTC
. | . | TRBJ1-2 | TRBV7-9 | CASSFGSGNYGYTF | TGTGCCAGCAGCTTCGGGTCCGGAAACTATGGCTACACCTTC
TRBD2 | . | TRBJ2-1 | TRBV29-1 | CSANGASGSGDEQFF | TGCAGCGCTAATGGGGCTAGCGGGAGTGGCGATGAGCAGTTCTTC
TRBD1 | few | TRBJ1-5 | TRBV10-3 | CAINQDREEQPQHF | TGTGCCATCAACCAGGACAGGGAAGAACAGCCCCAGCATTTT
TRBD1 | . | TRBJ1-6 | TRBV9 | CASRDTGTGNSPLHF | TGTGCCAGCAGGGACACCGGGACAGGAAATTCACCCCTCCACTTT
TRBD1 | . | TRBJ1-2 | TRBV5-5 | CASSDGTVRGYTF | TGTGCCAGCAGCGACGGGACAGTCCGAGGCTACACCTTC
. | . | TRBJ1-2 | TRBV28 | CASSLGADSRLYGYTF | TGTGCCAGCAGTTTAGGTGCAGATTCTCGCCTCTATGGCTACACCTTC